The 3 T cell receptor beta chains given below trace back to one sample, sequenced in a study of human T cells and chemical hapten exposure (dated by TCRdb to the early 2020s). This specimen's time point label, interpreted: patch test 1, 2 weeks after DPC sensitization. Sample treatment or condition, as interpreted from the label and publication: therapeutic diphenylcyclopropenone sensitization with weekly scalp DPC. The library was obtained by RACE. The sequencer listed for this sample is NextSeq 500. Using fastp trimming at Q25 and MiXCR clonotype assembly, TCRdb reanalyzed the public sequencing data and kept in-frame beta chains. Entries that share a CDR3 protein sequence are merged under the most common genes and DNA. A total of fewer than 130,000 distinct CDR3 sequences appear in this sample, more than 9.5% of them only once. Around 3.5% of the sample is in the top ten clones. The material sequenced was whole blood, taken in connection with sensitization to the hapten diphenylcyclopropenone (DPC). The source of these receptors is a woman between 35 and 50 years old with alopecia areata. Some clones in this sample may be carry-over from other donors' samples.

In its sample, this clonotype was seen many times. The rearrangement links TRBV24-1 to TRBJ1-5; no definite D call. The CDR3 consists of 13 residues. V dropped 5 bases and J dropped 3 bases, with 7 bases sitting between them. From germline, CDR1 is KGHDR and CDR2 SFDVKD. The CDR3: CATSGVINQPQHF. The CDR3 nucleotides are TGTGCCACCAGTGGGGTGATCAATCAGCCCCAGCATTTT.

In regard to this clonotype: A much larger clone sits a single nucleotide away, making a read error possible. This chain joins TRBV5-5 and TRBJ1-1; a weak D match, TRBD1 (6 bases). The CDR3 loop spans 15 amino acids. Germline V gene sequence: CDR1 SGHKS, CDR2 YYEKEE (reference sequence). For the CDR3, the DNA is TGTGTCAGCAGCTTGGAGGACAGACTGAACACTGAAGCTTTCTTT. It specifies CVSSLEDRLNTEAFF. Full variable domain (outside the CDR3, taken from reference TRBV5-5 and TRBJ1-1): DAGVTQSPTHLIKTRGQQVTLRCSPISGHKSVSWYQQVLGQGPQFIFQYYEKEERGRGNFPDRFSARQFPNYSSELNVNALLLGDSALYLCVSSLEDRLNTEAFFGQGTRLTVV.

This clonotype was observed at least ten times. The chain uses TRBV7-6 and TRBJ1-5; D call uncertain. Per germline, CDR1 SGHVS and CDR2 FNYEAQ. The CDR3 has 14 residues. The germline V and J ends were trimmed by 1 base and 0 bases, with 4 bases remaining between them. The DNA of the CDR3 is TGTGCCAGCAGCTTAGTGGCTAGCAATCAGCCCCAGCATTTT. It encodes CASSLVASNQPQHF. Full variable domain (missing parts from reference TRBV7-6 and TRBJ1-5): GAGVSQSPRYKVTKRGQDVALRCDPISGHVSLYWYRQALGQGPEFLTYFNYEAQQDKSGLPNDRFSAERPEGSISTLTIQRTEQRDSAMYRCASSLVASNQPQHFGDGTRLSIL.